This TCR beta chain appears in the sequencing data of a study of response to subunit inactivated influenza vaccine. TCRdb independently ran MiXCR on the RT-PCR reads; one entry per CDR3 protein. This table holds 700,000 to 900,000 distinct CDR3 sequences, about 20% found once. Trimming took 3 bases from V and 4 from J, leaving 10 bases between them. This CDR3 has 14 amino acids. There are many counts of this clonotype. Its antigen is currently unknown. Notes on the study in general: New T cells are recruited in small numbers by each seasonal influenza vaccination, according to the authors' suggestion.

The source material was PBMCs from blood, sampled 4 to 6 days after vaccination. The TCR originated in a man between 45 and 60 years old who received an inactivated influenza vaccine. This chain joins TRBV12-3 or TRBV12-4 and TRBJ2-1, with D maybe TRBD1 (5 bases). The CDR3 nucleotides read TGTGCCAGCAGTTTGCCAGGGAAATACAATGAGCAGTTCTTC. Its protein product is CASSLPGKYNEQFF.